The following is a T cell receptor beta chain sequence with its context. The clone's antigen remains unknown. No base-level quality is on record; no much larger clone is a single base apart. This sample stems from a study of blood T cell repertoires in COVID-19 (dated by TCRdb to 2020 to 2022). Describing the broader study: Samples covering the acute and convalescent phases of COVID-19 were provided by collaborators in the United States, Italy and Spain. The prospective study material was composed of cDNA or gDNA derived from T cells, B-cell-depleted T cells, or PBMCs. Subjects who had been exposed to COVID-19, were actively infected with it, or had recovered from it provided the deeply sampled blood TCRbeta repertoires that made up the dataset. The repertoires were released in a freely available public database meant as a resource for research on the immune response to SARS-CoV-2. Samples came from the ongoing ImmuneRACE study (first 160 participants) plus 1,254 subjects from 6 global collaborators. The sample metadata nearly always contained a de-identified subject ID, COVID-19 status, age in years and sex. Where available, HLA class I and class II types were obtained from metadata supplied by the sample provider rather than from assay-based typing.

Participants in the prospective study were enrolled through a virtual design, were aged 18 to 89 years, and lived in 20 to 30 United States geographic areas. In the prospective study, participants were assigned to cohorts based on the clinical history participants reported in a screening survey and a study questionnaire. Recovered participants in ImmuneRACE Cohort 3 were defined as having two consecutive negative NP/OP PCR tests, clearance from a healthcare professional, or resolution of symptoms. Each participant in the prospective study had whole blood, serum and a nasopharyngeal or oropharyngeal swab collected by mobile phlebotomists. Additional blood draws and questionnaires over an approximately two-month period could optionally be provided by prospective study participants. Before DNA extraction, blood samples from the prospective study were shipped at room temperature or frozen. TCRbeta CDR3 regions were amplified from genomic DNA using the immunoSEQ Assay, a bias-controlled multiplex PCR. Under the source paper's analysis protocol: Nucleated cell counts per sample were estimated from amplification of reference gene primers within the assay. To quantify the absolute abundance of each unique TCRbeta CDR3 rearrangement, sequence reads were collapsed and filtered. For each sample, productive Simpson clonality was calculated as the square root of Simpson's diversity index over productive rearrangements. The table was pulled from immuneACCESS by TCRdb, which kept in-frame rearrangements only. Such tables lose some clones; where checked, under half of the loss comes from unresolved V genes, and the rest has no known cause. Clone size and the V and J calls come from that table; the DNA yielded D and trimming. The sample profile shows a few hundred thousand clones; approximately 92% of them were found once. About 1% of the sample is held by the ten biggest clonotypes.

General study outcomes and caveats: The amount of clinical and demographic metadata varied by source and participant and was provided uncurated.

From a lookup of the germline V gene, CDR1 and CDR2 are LGHNA and YSLEER. The CDR3 goes from the cysteine to the phenylalanine over 17 residues. Only CDR3 DNA is held: 51 bases, read in frame from base 1. After removal of 0 bases from V and 0 bases from J, the junction retains 4 bases not matched to a gene. The source of this sequence is a man younger than 30 who had recovered from COVID-19. Sequencing was performed on PBMCs or T cells enriched from blood (not recorded which). The rearranged segments are TRBV4-3 and TRBJ2-7; the junction holds 11 bases that match TRBD2. The nucleotide sequence is given as TGCGCCAGCAGCCAAGAAACTAGCGGGAGTTTCTCCTACGAGCAGTACTTC. Protein translation: CASSQETSGSFSYEQYF.